This TCR beta chain was recovered during a study of Ad26.COV2.S vaccination and SARS-CoV-2 variants. Background on the study: Donor got 5x10^10 or 1x10^11 viral particles of Ad26.COV2.S.

Measured with immunoSEQ multiplex PCR; TCRdb has only the in-frame clones, and not every one. The table has 200,000 to 300,000 clones, around 87% seen once; the top ten hold roughly 10%. Germline CDR1 KGHDR, CDR2 SFDVKD. V lost 3 bases and J 10 bases, leaving 21 bases between the germline ends. This CDR3 region has 16 residues. As for treatment: over 15 received Ad26.COV2.S at low or high dose, single or two shots; several received placebo; per-sample allocation not given. Vaccine and placebo recipients were sampled on day 63 after the first injection. The chain recombines TRBV24-1 with TRBJ1-5, with TRBD1 as a possible D gene (5 bases). Sample: peripheral blood, taken in a trial of Ad26.COV2.S vaccine versus placebo. The source of this sequence is a person aged 18-60 years who received the Ad26.COV2.S COVID-19 vaccine or a placebo. The CDR3 nucleotides are TGTGCCACCAGTGATCAGGACCGGGGCCCCTATTATCCCCAGCATTTT. Translated, it gives CATSDQDRGPYYPQHF.